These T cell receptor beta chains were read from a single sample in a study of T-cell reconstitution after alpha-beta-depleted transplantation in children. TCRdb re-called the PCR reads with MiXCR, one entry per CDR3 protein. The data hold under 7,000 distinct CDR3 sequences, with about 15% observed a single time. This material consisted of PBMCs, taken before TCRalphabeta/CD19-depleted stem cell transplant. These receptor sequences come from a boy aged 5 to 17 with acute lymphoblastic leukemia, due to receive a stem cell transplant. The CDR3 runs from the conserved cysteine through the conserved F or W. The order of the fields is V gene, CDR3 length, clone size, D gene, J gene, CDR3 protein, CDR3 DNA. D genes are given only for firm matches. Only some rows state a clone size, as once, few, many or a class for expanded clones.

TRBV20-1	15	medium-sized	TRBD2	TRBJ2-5	CSAIGVAGDQETQYF	TGCAGTGCTATCGGGGTAGCGGGGGACCAAGAGACCCAGTACTTC
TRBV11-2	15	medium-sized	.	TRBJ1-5	CASSGEAGSSQPQHF	TGTGCCAGCAGCGGCGAGGCGGGGTCAAGTCAGCCCCAGCATTTT
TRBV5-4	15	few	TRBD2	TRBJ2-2	CASSLAAGLGGELFF	TGTGCCAGCAGCTTAGCAGCGGGGTTGGGCGGGGAGCTGTTTTTT
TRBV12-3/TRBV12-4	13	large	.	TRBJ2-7	CASSLTGRNEQYF	TGTGCCAGCAGTTTAACAGGGCGGAACGAGCAGTACTTC
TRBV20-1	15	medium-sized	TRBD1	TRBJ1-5	CSAKRGDRDDQPQHF	TGCAGTGCTAAAAGGGGGGACAGGGATGATCAGCCCCAGCATTTT
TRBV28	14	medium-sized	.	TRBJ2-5	CASSLSLFQETQYF	TGTGCCAGCAGTTTGAGCCTTTTCCAAGAGACCCAGTACTTC
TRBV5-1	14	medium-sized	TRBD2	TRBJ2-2	CASKREGNTGELFF	TGCGCCAGTAAGCGGGAGGGGAACACCGGGGAGCTGTTTTTT
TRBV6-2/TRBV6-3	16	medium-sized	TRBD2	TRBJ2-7	CASTPGGSGRTYEQYF	TGTGCCAGCACCCCGGGCGGTAGCGGGAGAACCTACGAGCAGTACTTC
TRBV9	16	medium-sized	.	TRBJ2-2	CASTPESHLNTGELFF	TGTGCCAGCACTCCCGAGTCGCACCTGAACACCGGGGAGCTGTTTTTT
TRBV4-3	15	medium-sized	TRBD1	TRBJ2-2	CASRTGTGFTGELFF	TGCGCCAGCAGAACCGGGACAGGGTTCACCGGGGAGCTGTTTTTT
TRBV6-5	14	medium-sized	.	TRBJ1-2	CASSFGMGRHGYTF	TGTGCCAGCAGTTTTGGGATGGGGCGACATGGCTACACCTTC
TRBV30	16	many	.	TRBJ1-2	CAWSSPGPRVNYGYTF	TGTGCCTGGAGTAGTCCGGGTCCAAGAGTTAACTATGGCTACACCTTC
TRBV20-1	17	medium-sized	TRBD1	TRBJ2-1	CSAVRISGTGFLNEQFF	TGCAGTGCCGTAAGAATCTCCGGGACAGGGTTCTTGAATGAGCAGTTCTTC
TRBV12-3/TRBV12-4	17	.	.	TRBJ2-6	CASSYTGTFSGANVLTF	TGTGCCAGCAGCTATACCGGGACTTTCTCTGGGGCCAACGTCCTGACTTTC
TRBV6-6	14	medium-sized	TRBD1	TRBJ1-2	CASRPGQGSNGYTF	TGTGCCAGCAGACCCGGACAGGGGTCGAATGGCTACACCTTC
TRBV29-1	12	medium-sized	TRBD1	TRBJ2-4	CSASTGKNIQYF	TGCAGCGCATCGACAGGGAAAAACATTCAGTACTTC
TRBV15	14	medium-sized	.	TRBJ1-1	CATSRGQGVVWAFF	TGTGCCACCAGCAGAGGTCAGGGCGTAGTCTGGGCTTTCTTT
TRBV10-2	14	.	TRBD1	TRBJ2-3	CASSKGASTDTQYF	TGCGCCAGCAGTAAGGGGGCAAGCACAGATACGCAGTATTTT
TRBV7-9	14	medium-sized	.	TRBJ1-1	CASSLEPGGTEAFF	TGTGCCAGCAGCTTAGAACCAGGAGGCACTGAAGCTTTCTTT
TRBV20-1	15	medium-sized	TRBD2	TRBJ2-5	CSARTSGAQRETQYF	TGCAGTGCTCGGACTAGCGGGGCCCAGAGAGAGACCCAGTACTTC
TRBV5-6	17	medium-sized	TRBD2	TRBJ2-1	CASRTISGGTQYNEQFF	TGTGCCAGCAGGACAATTAGCGGGGGGACCCAATACAATGAGCAGTTCTTC
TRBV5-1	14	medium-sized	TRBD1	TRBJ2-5	CASSLYRGEETQYF	TGCGCCAGCAGCTTATACAGGGGGGAAGAGACCCAGTACTTC
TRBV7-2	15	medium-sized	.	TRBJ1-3	CASSLGTASGNTIYF	TGTGCCAGCAGCTTAGGGACGGCCTCTGGAAACACCATATATTTT
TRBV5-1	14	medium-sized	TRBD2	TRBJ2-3	CASSEAGRQGTQYF	TGCGCCAGCAGCGAAGCGGGGCGCCAAGGCACGCAGTATTTT
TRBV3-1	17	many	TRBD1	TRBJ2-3	CASSQHPTGPHTDTQYF	TGTGCCAGCAGCCAACACCCGACAGGGCCTCACACAGATACGCAGTATTTT
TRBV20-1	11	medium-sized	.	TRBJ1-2	CSASEDPGYTF	TGCAGTGCTAGCGAAGATCCTGGCTACACCTTC
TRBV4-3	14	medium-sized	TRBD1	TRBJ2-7	CASSPGQGGHEQYF	TGCGCCAGCAGCCCGGGACAGGGGGGGCACGAGCAGTACTTC
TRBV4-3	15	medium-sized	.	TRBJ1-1	CASSQFSRGGTEAFF	TGCGCCAGCAGCCAATTTTCTCGGGGTGGCACTGAAGCTTTCTTT
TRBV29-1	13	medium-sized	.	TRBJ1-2	CSVGSGGNYGYTF	TGCAGCGTTGGGTCCGGGGGTAACTATGGCTACACCTTC
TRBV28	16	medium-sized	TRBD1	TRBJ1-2	CASSLLAGGANYGYTF	TGTGCCAGCAGTTTGTTGGCAGGGGGCGCCAACTATGGCTACACCTTC